These T cell receptor beta chains were read from a single sample in a study of blood T cell repertoires in COVID-19. Assay used: immunoSEQ multiplex PCR; TCRdb lists only in-frame clones, some missing. The sample lists approximately 150,000 clones, roughly 87% occurring once. The sequencing input was peripheral blood. The source is a woman aged 60 to 75 who had recovered from COVID-19. Each CDR3 is given with its conserved first and last residue. The D gene is left open where the match is weak. Clone size is given for some rows only: seen once, a few or many times, or a class if the clone is expanded.

cdr3_nt	cdr3_aa	d_call	clone_size	v_call	j_call
TGTGCCAGTAGAGACACAGGGCGAAACTTCTATGGCTACACCTTC	CASRDTGRNFYGYTF	.	once	TRBV19	TRBJ1-2
TGTGCCAGCAGTGAGGACTACACTGAAGCTTTCTTT	CASSEDYTEAFF	.	.	TRBV2	TRBJ1-1
TGTGCCAGCTCACCACGCGGGGGGGCCGGAGAGACCCAGTACTTC	CASSPRGGAGETQYF	TRBD2	.	TRBV18	TRBJ2-5
TGTGCCAGTAGGATCAGGGACAGAAACACCGGGGAGCTGTTTTTT	CASRIRDRNTGELFF	TRBD1	.	TRBV19	TRBJ2-2
TGCGCCAGCTCCGACGTCGCCCCTCGGGCTGGGGCCAACGTCCTGACTTTC	CASSDVAPRAGANVLTF	.	once	TRBV10-1	TRBJ2-6
TGTGCCAGCAGTTCCCCGGACAGGGGGCATAATGAGCAGTTCTTC	CASSSPDRGHNEQFF	TRBD1	.	TRBV6-1	TRBJ2-1
TGTGCCAGCAGCTTACAGGGGGCAGGGGAGCAGTACTTC	CASSLQGAGEQYF	TRBD1	once	TRBV11-2	TRBJ2-7
TGTGCCAGCAGCCTATTGACAGGGGGCAGATTTGAAGCTTTCTTT	CASSLLTGGRFEAFF	TRBD1	.	TRBV9	TRBJ1-1
TGTGCCACCAGTGCTGGACTAGCGGGGTTTTACAATGAGCAGTTCTTC	CATSAGLAGFYNEQFF	TRBD2	.	TRBV24-1	TRBJ2-1
TGTGCTAGTGGTTTCCAGGGGAGGGGACACGAGCAGTACTTC	CASGFQGRGHEQYF	.	.	TRBV12-5	TRBJ2-7
TGTGCCAGCCTACAGGGGCATGGATATGGCTACACCTTC	CASLQGHGYGYTF	TRBD1	.	TRBV28	TRBJ1-2
TGCGCCAGCAGCGATATTTTCGAGGGCTACACCTTC	CASSDIFEGYTF	.	.	TRBV10-2	TRBJ1-2
TGTGCCAGCACCTCCGGGACAGGTGCATACGAGCAGTACTTC	CASTSGTGAYEQYF	TRBD1	once	TRBV28	TRBJ2-7
TGTGCCAGCAGCTTAGGACAGGACCCTAGGAATTCACCCCTCCACTTT	CASSLGQDPRNSPLHF	.	.	TRBV7-9	TRBJ1-6
TGTGCCAGCAGTACCCGACAGGGGCAGGCTAATGAAAAACTGTTTTTT	CASSTRQGQANEKLFF	TRBD1	.	TRBV28	TRBJ1-4
TGTGCCAGCAGCTTAAGGGGACAGGTTAATGAAAAACTGTTTTTT	CASSLRGQVNEKLFF	TRBD1	.	TRBV7-2	TRBJ1-4
TGTGCCAGCAGCCAAGGAACTACAGGGCAGGGTAATGAAAAACTGTTTTTT	CASSQGTTGQGNEKLFF	.	.	TRBV4-2	TRBJ1-4
TGCGCCAGCAGCTTGGTACAGGGAACTGAAGCTTTCTTT	CASSLVQGTEAFF	.	few	TRBV5-1	TRBJ1-1
TGTGCCACCAGCAGGGAACTAGCGGGGGGGCCCTCCGGGGAGCTGTTTTTT	CATSRELAGGPSGELFF	TRBD2	once	TRBV15	TRBJ2-2
TGTGCCTACGACCGCGGCGGGGCAAACACCGGGGAGCTGTTTTTT	CAYDRGGANTGELFF	.	.	TRBV5-4	TRBJ2-2
TGTGCCAGCACACTACAGGGGAACACTGAAGCTTTCTTT	CASTLQGNTEAFF	.	.	TRBV2	TRBJ1-1
TGTGCCAGCTCACCACCGGAGGGATCGAAGACCCAGTACTTC	CASSPPEGSKTQYF	.	.	TRBV18	TRBJ2-5
TGCGCCAGCAGCTTGGACAAAATCACAGATACGCAGTATTTT	CASSLDKITDTQYF	.	.	TRBV5-1	TRBJ2-3
TGTGCCAGCAGCCTAACTCGGACAGGGGTTAATTCACCCCTCCACTTT	CASSLTRTGVNSPLHF	TRBD1	.	TRBV5-5	TRBJ1-6
TGTGCCAGCAGCCAAGGTGGGATCGCCGGGGAGGCCCTCCACTTT	CASSQGGIAGEALHF	.	.	TRBV4-2	TRBJ1-6
TGCGCCAGCAGCCAAGTCCCCGGGGTCGGATCACCCCTCCACTTT	CASSQVPGVGSPLHF	.	.	TRBV4-3	TRBJ1-6
TGTGCCACCAGTGATTTAAGAGGGGGCGCGGACACCGGGGAGCTGTTTTTT	CATSDLRGGADTGELFF	TRBD1	.	TRBV24-1	TRBJ2-2
TGTGCCAGCAGCCAAGCAGCGGGACTAGCGGGGGGCGACCTGTTGGATACGCAGTATTTT	CASSQAAGLAGGDLLDTQYF	TRBD2	.	TRBV4-2	TRBJ2-3
TGTGCCAGCAGCTTAGAGTTCGCGGGGTGGGAGACCCAGTACTTC	CASSLEFAGWETQYF	.	.	TRBV7-2	TRBJ2-5
TGCAGCGTTGATTTATCACAGGGGGGGTCTGGCTACACCTTC	CSVDLSQGGSGYTF	TRBD1	.	TRBV29-1	TRBJ1-2
TGCGCCAGCAGCTTGGGTCCAGGGGGAAACTATGGCTACACCTTC	CASSLGPGGNYGYTF	TRBD1	.	TRBV5-1	TRBJ1-2
TGTGCCAGCAGTTCTAGTGGACAGCGCTACAATGAGCAGTTCTTC	CASSSSGQRYNEQFF	.	.	TRBV6-5	TRBJ2-1
TGTGCCAGCAGGGACAGGGCCGATACGCAGTATTTT	CASRDRADTQYF	TRBD1	.	TRBV2	TRBJ2-3
TGCGCCAGCCTCGACACGGGAGAGGGCGAGCAGTACTTC	CASLDTGEGEQYF	.	few	TRBV5-1	TRBJ2-7
TGTGCCAGCAGTCCCAGGACAGCAAATACGCAGTATTTT	CASSPRTANTQYF	.	.	TRBV27	TRBJ2-3
TGTGCCAGCAGCTTCTCGGGACAGGGCACCGGGGAGCTGTTTTTT	CASSFSGQGTGELFF	TRBD1	.	TRBV5-4	TRBJ2-2
TGTGCCAGCAGCTTGGACCCGGGGGGGACTCAAGAGACCCAGTACTTC	CASSLDPGGTQETQYF	TRBD2	.	TRBV5-6	TRBJ2-5
TGTGCCAGCAGCTTCATGGGACAGGGGGTTACAGATACGCAGTATTTT	CASSFMGQGVTDTQYF	TRBD1	.	TRBV7-9	TRBJ2-3
TGTGCCAGCAGCAAATTCCTCAGGGATCGGTACGAGCAGTACTTC	CASSKFLRDRYEQYF	.	.	TRBV21-1	TRBJ2-7
TGCGCCAGCAGCCCGGGACAGGTCGGGGGGAATGAGCAGTTCTTC	CASSPGQVGGNEQFF	.	.	TRBV5-1	TRBJ2-1
TGTGCCAGTAGTCTTGCGGGACAGTTATATAATTCACCCCTCCACTTT	CASSLAGQLYNSPLHF	TRBD1	.	TRBV19	TRBJ1-6
TGTGCCAGCAGCTTAGGGCCCTTGGCAGGGACAGATACGCAGTATTTT	CASSLGPLAGTDTQYF	.	.	TRBV11-1	TRBJ2-3
TGTGCCAGCAGCGGACAGGGCGCAAACTATGGCTACACCTTC	CASSGQGANYGYTF	TRBD1	.	TRBV6-2/TRBV6-3	TRBJ1-2
TGTGCCAGCAGCATTTACAGGGATACCGGGGAGCTGTTTTTT	CASSIYRDTGELFF	.	.	TRBV7-3	TRBJ2-2
TGTGCCAGCAGTTTACCCCGGACTAATCAGCCCCAGCATTTT	CASSLPRTNQPQHF	.	.	TRBV28	TRBJ1-5